The 5 T cell receptor beta chains in this list originate from one sample, sequenced in a study of T cell responses to AZD1222 COVID-19 vaccine. TCRdb's table, derived via immunoSEQ multiplex PCR, lists solely in-frame clones and lacks some. This table has roughly 100,000 clones, roughly 82% appearing once. The sample consisted of peripheral blood, taken on day 0 of AZD1222 vaccination. The receptors here all came from an adult in good health.

The V gene is TRBV4-3, the J gene TRBJ2-7; TRBD1 matches 10 bases. Germline V lookup: CDR1 LGHNA, CDR2 YSLEER. The CDR3 is 15 residues long. Trimming at V came to 4 bases and at J to 6 bases, leaving 9 bases not matched to a gene. The CDR3, as DNA: TGCGCCAGCAGCCTCTATGGGACAGGGGAAGGCGAGCAGTACTTC. As protein: CASSLYGTGEGEQYF.

The chain employs TRBV7-9 and TRBJ2-7; maybe TRBD2 (7 bases). V gave up 6 bases and J gave up 0 bases, with 15 bases separating them. Germline loops: CDR1 SEHNR, CDR2 FQNEAQ (reference sequence). The CDR3 is made up of 15 amino acids. The CDR3: CASRLGGGTSYEQYF. The CDR3 DNA reads TGTGCCAGCAGACTCGGCGGGGGCACCTCCTACGAGCAGTACTTC.

The chain employs TRBV19 and TRBJ1-2; D gene uncertain. The CDR3 runs to 13 residues. The V gene's germline CDR1 is LNHDA and CDR2 SQIVND (reference sequence). V shed 6 bases and J shed 3 bases, with 11 bases lying between them. The CDR3 DNA reads as TGTGCCAGTAGACCAAAAGGTTACTATGGCTACACCTTC. Amino acid sequence: CASRPKGYYGYTF. Full variable domain (outside the CDR3, taken from reference TRBV19 and TRBJ1-2): DGGITQSPKYLFRKEGQNVTLSCEQNLNHDAMYWYRQDPGQGLRLIYYSQIVNDFQKGDIAEGYSVSREKKESFPLTVTSAQKNPTAFYLCASRPKGYYGYTFGSGTRLTVV.

The rearrangement uses TRBV5-4 and TRBJ2-2, with 7 bases lining up with TRBD1. Germline CDR1 reads SGHNT; CDR2 reads YYREEE (reference sequence). The CDR3 contains 15 residues. V gave up 4 bases and J gave up 1 base; unmatched junction bases: 4. The CDR3 here is CASSAGTVNTGELFF. In nucleotides, the CDR3 is TGTGCCAGCAGCGCCGGGACAGTGAACACCGGGGAGCTGTTTTTT.

The gene calls are TRBV6-1 and TRBJ1-1; possibly TRBD1 for D (6 bases). CDR3 size: 16 residues. V lost 4 bases, J lost 1 base, and 16 bases lay in between. Germline V CDR1 and CDR2: MNHNS, SASEGT. The CDR3 is CASSVDGAGANTEAFF. CDR3 DNA sequence: TGTGCCAGCAGTGTCGACGGGGCAGGGGCGAACACTGAAGCTTTCTTT.